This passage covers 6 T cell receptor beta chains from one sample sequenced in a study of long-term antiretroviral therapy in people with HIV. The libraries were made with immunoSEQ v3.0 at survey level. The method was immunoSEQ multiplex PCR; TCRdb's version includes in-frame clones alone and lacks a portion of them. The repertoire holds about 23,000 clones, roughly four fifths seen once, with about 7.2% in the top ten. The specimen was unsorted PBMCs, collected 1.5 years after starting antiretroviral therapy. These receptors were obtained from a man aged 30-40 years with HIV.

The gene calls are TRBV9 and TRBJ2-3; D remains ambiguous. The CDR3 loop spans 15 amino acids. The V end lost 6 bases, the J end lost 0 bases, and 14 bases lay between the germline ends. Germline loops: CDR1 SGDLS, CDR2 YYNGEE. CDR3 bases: TGTGCCAGCACTCTAACAGAGCCTAGCACAGATACGCAGTATTTT. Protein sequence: CASTLTEPSTDTQYF.

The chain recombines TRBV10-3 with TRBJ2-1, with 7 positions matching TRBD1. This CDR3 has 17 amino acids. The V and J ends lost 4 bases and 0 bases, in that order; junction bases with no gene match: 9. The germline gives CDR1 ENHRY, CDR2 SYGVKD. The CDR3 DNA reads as TGTGCCATCAGTGGGCTGAAGACAGGGAGCTCCTACAATGAGCAGTTCTTC. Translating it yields CAISGLKTGSSYNEQFF.

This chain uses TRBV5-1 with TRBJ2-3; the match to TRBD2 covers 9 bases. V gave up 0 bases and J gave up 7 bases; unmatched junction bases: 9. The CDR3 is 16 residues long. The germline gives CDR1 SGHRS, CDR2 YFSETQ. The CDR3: CASSLVSSGAQNTQYF. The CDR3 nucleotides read TGCGCCAGCAGCTTGGTTTCTAGCGGGGCCCAGAATACGCAGTATTTT.

CDR3 amino acids: CASSLGTVEAFF. CDR3 nucleotide sequence: TGTGCCAGCAGCTTAGGTACCGTTGAAGCTTTCTTT. The rearrangement joins TRBV7-9 to TRBJ1-1; D is unclear. V was trimmed by 1 base and J by 7 bases, leaving 7 bases between them. Germline loops: CDR1 SEHNR, CDR2 FQNEAQ (reference sequence). CDR3 size: 12 residues. The full variable domain, in which reference TRBV7-9 and TRBJ1-1 provide the parts outside the CDR3, is DTGVSQNPRHKITKRGQNVTFRCDPISEHNRLYWYRQTLGQGPEFLTYFQNEAQLEKSRLLSDRFSAERPKGSFSTLEIQRTEQGDSAMYLCASSLGTVEAFFGQGTRLTVV.

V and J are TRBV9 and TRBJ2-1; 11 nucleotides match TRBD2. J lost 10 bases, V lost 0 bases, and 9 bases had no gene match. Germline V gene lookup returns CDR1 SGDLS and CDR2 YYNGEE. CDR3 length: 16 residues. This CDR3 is CASSVVRTSGPDEQFF. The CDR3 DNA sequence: TGTGCCAGCAGCGTAGTAAGGACTAGCGGGCCCGACGAGCAGTTCTTC.

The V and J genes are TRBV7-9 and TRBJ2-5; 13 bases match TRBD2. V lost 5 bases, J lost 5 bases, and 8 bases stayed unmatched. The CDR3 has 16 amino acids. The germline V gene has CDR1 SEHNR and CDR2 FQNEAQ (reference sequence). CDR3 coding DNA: TGTGCCAGCAGCCCAAGGACTAGCGGGAGTAAGGAGACCCAGTACTTC. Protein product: CASSPRTSGSKETQYF.